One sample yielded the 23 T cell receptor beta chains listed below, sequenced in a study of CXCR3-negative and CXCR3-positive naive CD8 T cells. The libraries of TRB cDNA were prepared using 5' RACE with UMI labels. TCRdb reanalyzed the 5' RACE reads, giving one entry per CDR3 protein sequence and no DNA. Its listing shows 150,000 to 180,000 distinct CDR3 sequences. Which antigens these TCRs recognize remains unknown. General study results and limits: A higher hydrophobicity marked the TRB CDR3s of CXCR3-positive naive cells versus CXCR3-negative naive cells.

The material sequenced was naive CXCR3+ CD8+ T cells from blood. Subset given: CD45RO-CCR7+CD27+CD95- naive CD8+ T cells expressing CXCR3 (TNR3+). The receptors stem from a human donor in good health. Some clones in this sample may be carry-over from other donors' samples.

CDR3 loop: CASSPAGNAYNEQFF. The V gene is TRBV7-2, the J gene TRBJ2-1. The CDR3 sequence is 15 residues long. Per germline, CDR1 SGHTA and CDR2 FQGNSA.

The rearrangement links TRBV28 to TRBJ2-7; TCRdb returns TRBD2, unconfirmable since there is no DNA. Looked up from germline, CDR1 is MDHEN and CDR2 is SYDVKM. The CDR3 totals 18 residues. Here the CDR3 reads CASSLFPAGLQSSYEQYF.

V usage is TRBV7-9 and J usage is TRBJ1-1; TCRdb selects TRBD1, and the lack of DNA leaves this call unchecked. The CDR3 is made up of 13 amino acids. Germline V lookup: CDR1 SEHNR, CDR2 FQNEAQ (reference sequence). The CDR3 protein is CASNRGSFTEAFF.

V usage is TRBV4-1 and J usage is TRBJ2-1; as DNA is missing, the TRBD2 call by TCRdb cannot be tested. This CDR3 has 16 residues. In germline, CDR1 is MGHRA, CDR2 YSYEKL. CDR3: CASSQPGLVQYNEQFF.

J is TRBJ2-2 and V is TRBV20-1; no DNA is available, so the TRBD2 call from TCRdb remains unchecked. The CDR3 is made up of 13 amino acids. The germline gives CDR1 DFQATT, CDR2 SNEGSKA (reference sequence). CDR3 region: CSAIVEVTGELFF.

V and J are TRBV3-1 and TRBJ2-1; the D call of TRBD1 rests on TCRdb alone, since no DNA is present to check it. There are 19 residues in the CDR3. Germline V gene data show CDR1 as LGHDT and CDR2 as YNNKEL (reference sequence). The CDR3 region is CASSSVVRFGTRQDNEQFF.

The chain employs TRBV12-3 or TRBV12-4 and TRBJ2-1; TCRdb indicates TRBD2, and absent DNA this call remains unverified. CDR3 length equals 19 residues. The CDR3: CASSLSQLAGGGIYNEQFF.

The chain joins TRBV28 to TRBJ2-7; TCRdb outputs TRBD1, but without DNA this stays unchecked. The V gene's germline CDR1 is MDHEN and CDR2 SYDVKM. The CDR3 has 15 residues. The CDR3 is CASSLKPRDGYEQYF.

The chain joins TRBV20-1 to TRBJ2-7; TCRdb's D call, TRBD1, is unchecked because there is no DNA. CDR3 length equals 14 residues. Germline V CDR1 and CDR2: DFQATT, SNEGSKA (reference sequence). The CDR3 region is CSAGITGDSYEQYF.

CDR3 sequence: CASSLVPGLAGDRDTQYF. The chain has TRBV28 and TRBJ2-3; TCRdb indicates TRBD2, and absent DNA this call remains unverified. This CDR3 region has 18 residues. In germline, CDR1 is MDHEN, CDR2 SYDVKM.

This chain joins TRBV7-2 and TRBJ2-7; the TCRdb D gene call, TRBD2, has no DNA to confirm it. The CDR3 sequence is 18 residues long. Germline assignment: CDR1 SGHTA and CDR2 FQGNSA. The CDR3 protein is CASSLLASGAPKPYEQYF.

Here the CDR3 reads CASSEGQGSEQYF. The chain combines TRBV7-6 with TRBJ2-7; checking the TCRdb D call of TRBD1 is not possible without DNA. This CDR3 has 13 residues. Germline CDR1 reads SGHVS; CDR2 reads FNYEAQ.

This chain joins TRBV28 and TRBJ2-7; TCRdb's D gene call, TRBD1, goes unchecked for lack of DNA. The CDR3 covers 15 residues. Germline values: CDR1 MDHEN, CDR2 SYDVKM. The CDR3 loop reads CASSSRQGLPYEQYF. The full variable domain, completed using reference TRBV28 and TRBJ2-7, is DVKVTQSSRYLVKRTGEKVFLECVQDMDHENMFWYRQDPGLGLRLIYFSYDVKMKEKGDIPEGYSVSREKKERFSLILESASTNQTSMYLCASSSRQGLPYEQYFGPGTRLTVT.

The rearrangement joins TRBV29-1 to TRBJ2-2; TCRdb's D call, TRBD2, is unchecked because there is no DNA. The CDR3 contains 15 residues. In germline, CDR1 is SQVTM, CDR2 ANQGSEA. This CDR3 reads CSVVQREGHTGELFF.

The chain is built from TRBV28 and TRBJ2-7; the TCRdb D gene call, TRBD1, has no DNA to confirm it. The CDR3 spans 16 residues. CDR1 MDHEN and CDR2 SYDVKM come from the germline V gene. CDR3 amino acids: CASSPGPNRGRGEQYF.

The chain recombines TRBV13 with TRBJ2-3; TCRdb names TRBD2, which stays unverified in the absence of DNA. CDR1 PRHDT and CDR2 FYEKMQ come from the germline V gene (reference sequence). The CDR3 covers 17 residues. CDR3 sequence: CASSSLAGVGGGDTQYF.

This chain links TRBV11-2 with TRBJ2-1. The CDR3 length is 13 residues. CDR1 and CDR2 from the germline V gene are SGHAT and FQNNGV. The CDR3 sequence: CASNGLGYNEQFF. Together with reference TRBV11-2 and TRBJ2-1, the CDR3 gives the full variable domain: EAGVAQSPRYKIIEKRQSVAFWCNPISGHATLYWYQQILGQGPKLLIQFQNNGVVDDSQLPKDRFSAERLKGVDSTLKIQPAKLEDSAVYLCASNGLGYNEQFFGPGTRLTVL.

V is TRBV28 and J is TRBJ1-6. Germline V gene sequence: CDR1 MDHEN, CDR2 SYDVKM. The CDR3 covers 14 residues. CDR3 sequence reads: CASSFHSNDSPLHF.

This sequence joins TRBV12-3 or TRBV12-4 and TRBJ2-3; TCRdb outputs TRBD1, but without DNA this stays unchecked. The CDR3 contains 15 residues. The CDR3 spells CASSLDSVYPNTQYF.

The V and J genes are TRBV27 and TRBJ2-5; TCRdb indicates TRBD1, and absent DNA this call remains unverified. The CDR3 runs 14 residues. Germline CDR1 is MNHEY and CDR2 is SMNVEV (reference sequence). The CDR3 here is CASSPRQVQETQYF.

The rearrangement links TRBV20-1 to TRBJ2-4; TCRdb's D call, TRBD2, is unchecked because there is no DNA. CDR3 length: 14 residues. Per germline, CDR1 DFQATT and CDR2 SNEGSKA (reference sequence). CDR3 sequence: CSAKTSEGKNIQYF.

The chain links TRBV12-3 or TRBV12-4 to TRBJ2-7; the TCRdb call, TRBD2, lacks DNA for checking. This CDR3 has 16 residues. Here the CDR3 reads CASSPLSPSGSHEQYF.

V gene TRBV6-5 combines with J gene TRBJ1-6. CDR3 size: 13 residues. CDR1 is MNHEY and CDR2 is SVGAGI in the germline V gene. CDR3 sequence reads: CASSYQRGSPLHF.